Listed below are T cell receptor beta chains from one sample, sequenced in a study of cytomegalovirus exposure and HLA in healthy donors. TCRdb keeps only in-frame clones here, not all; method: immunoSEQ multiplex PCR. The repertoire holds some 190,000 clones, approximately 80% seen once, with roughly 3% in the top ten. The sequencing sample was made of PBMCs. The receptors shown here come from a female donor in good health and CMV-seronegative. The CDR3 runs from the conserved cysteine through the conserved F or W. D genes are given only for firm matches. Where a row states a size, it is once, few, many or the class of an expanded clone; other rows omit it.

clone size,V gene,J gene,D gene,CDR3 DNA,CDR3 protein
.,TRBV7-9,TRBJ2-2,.,TGTTCCAGCAGCCTCGACGGGGGCACCGGGGAGCTGTTTTTT,CSSSLDGGTGELFF
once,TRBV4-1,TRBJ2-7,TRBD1,TGCGCCAGCAGCCCACGCTGGACAGGGAAACACGAGCAGTACTTC,CASSPRWTGKHEQYF
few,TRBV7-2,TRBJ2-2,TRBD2,TGTGCCAGCAGCCCGGGACTAGTCAACACCGGGGAGCTGTTTTTT,CASSPGLVNTGELFF
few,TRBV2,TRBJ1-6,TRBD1,TGTGCCAGCAGTAGGGACAGGAGCTCCTATAATTCACCCCTCCACTTT,CASSRDRSSYNSPLHF
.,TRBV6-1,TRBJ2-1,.,TGTGCCAGCAGTGATGCGGCAAACCGAGGCGATGAGCAGTTCTTC,CASSDAANRGDEQFF
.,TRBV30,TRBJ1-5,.,TGTGCCTGGAGTGGGGGGGTCCCTTATAATCAGCCCCAGCATTTT,CAWSGGVPYNQPQHF
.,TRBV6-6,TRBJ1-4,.,TGTGCCAGCAGCCAGAAGCGGCTGTTTTTT,CASSQKRLFF
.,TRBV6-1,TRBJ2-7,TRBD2,TGTGCCAGCAGTGAACCCAGACTAGCGGGAGGTAGCGCCAGCTACGAGCAGTACTTC,CASSEPRLAGGSASYEQYF
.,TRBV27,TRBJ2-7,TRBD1,TGTGCCAGCAGTTTATTGGGACAGGGCTACTCCTACGAGCAGTACTTC,CASSLLGQGYSYEQYF
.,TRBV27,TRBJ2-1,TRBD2,TGTGCCAGCAGTTTATACGTAGCGGGAAAACAGTTCTTC,CASSLYVAGKQFF
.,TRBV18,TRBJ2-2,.,TGTGCCAGCTCACCATCTAGAGGCACCGGGGAGCTGTTTTTT,CASSPSRGTGELFF
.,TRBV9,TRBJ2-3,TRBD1,TGTGCCAGCAGCCAAGAGAGACAGGGGGGAGATACGCAGTATTTT,CASSQERQGGDTQYF
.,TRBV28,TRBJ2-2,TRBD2,TGTGCCAGCAGCCGAGTAGGACTAGCGGGACTCACCGGGGAGCTGTTTTTT,CASSRVGLAGLTGELFF
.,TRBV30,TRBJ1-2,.,TGTGCCTGGAGACTTGAGGGGGGCGGGAGTGGCTACACCTTC,CAWRLEGGGSGYTF
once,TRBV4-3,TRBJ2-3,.,TGCGCCAGCAGCCAAGAGGGCAGTAGCACAGATACGCAGTATTTT,CASSQEGSSTDTQYF
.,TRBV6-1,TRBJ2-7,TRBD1,TGTGCCAGCAGCCAAACAGGGGCCGAGCAGTACTTC,CASSQTGAEQYF
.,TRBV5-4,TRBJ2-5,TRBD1,TGTGCCAGCAGTGATGGACAGGGGGTCATGGAGACCCAGTACTTC,CASSDGQGVMETQYF
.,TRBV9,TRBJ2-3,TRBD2,TGTGCCAGCAGCGGGACTAGCTTTCTGGGCACAGATACGCAGTATTTT,CASSGTSFLGTDTQYF
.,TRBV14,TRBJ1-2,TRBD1,TGTGCCAGCAGTCCGGACAGGAACTATGGCTACACCTTC,CASSPDRNYGYTF
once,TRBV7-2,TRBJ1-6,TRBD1,TGTGCCAGCAGCTTTACGGGACAGGGGACCCTCCACTTT,CASSFTGQGTLHF
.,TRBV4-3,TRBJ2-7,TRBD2,TGCGCCAGCAGCCAAGGACTAGCGGGAGGGCTCTACGAGCAGTACTTC,CASSQGLAGGLYEQYF
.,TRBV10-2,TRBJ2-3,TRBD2,TGCGCCAGTATGATAGCGGGAGCAGATACGCAGTATTTT,CASMIAGADTQYF
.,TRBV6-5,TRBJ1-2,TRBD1,TGTGCCAGCAGTTGGCGGGACAGCCCCTATGGCTACACCTTC,CASSWRDSPYGYTF
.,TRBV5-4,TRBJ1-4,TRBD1,TGTGCCAGCAGCTCCCGGACAGGGGGCCTTGAAAAACTGTTTTTT,CASSSRTGGLEKLFF
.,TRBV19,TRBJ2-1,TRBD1,TGTGCCAGTAGTATCTTAGGACAGGGGTCCTACAATGAGCAGTTCTTC,CASSILGQGSYNEQFF
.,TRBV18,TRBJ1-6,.,TGTGCCAGCTCACCCCCGCGCTCCTATAATTCACCCCTCCACTTT,CASSPPRSYNSPLHF
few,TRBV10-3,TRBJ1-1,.,TGTGCCATCAGACAGGTGAACACTGAAGCTTTCTTT,CAIRQVNTEAFF
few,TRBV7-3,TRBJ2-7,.,TGTGCCAGCAGCTTAGTCGCGACCTACGAGCAGTACTTC,CASSLVATYEQYF
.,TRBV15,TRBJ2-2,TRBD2,TGTGCCACCAGCAGGTCCCTAGCGGCGAACACCGGGGAGCTGTTTTTT,CATSRSLAANTGELFF
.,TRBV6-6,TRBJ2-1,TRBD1,TGTGCCAGCAGTCCTCTCACAGGGGGCGAGCAGTTCTTC,CASSPLTGGEQFF
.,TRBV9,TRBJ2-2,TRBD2,TGTGCCAGCAGCGCTCGACTAGCGGGGAACACCGGGGAGCTGTTTTTT,CASSARLAGNTGELFF
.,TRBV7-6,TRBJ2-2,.,TGTGCCAGCAGCGCCGGGACACAATACACCGGGGAGCTGTTTTTT,CASSAGTQYTGELFF
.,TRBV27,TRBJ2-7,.,TGTGCCAGCAGGACCACAGGACCATCTCCCACCGAGCAGTACTTC,CASRTTGPSPTEQYF
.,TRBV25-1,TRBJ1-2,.,TGTGCCAGCAGTGTCGGGGGGTATGGCTACACCTTC,CASSVGGYGYTF
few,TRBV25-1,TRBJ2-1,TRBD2,TGTGCCAGCAGGAGCCCTGGGATAGCGGGGGGTAATGAGCAGTTCTTC,CASRSPGIAGGNEQFF
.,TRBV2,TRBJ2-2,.,TGTGCCAGCCCATTCGGCGGGGAGCTGTTTTTT,CASPFGGELFF
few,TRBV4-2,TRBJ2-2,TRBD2,TGTGCCAGCAGCCAAGGGAGCGGGGGGAACACCGGGGAGCTGTTTTTT,CASSQGSGGNTGELFF
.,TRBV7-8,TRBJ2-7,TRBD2,TGTGCCAGCAGCCCCCTACCGGGCGGGAGGGGCGAGCAGTACTTC,CASSPLPGGRGEQYF
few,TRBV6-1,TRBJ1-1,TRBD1,TGTGCCAGCAGTGAAGTCCGGACAGGCCGGACTGAAGCTTTCTTT,CASSEVRTGRTEAFF
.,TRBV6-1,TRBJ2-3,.,TGTGCCAGCAGTGGTCAGGGAGGAACAGATACGCAGTATTTT,CASSGQGGTDTQYF
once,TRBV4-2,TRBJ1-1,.,TGTGCCAGCAGCCACGCCAGGTATAACACTGAAGCTTTCTTT,CASSHARYNTEAFF
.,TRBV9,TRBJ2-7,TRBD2,TGTGCCAGCAGCGAGCCGGGACTAGCGGAGTACGAGCAGTACTTC,CASSEPGLAEYEQYF
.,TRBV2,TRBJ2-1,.,TGTGCCAGCAGTGAACTGGGGAGGCTCACGTACAATGAGCAGTTCTTC,CASSELGRLTYNEQFF
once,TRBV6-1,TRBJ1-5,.,TGTGCCAGCAGTGAAGAAGACAGAAGGAATCAGCCCCAGCATTTT,CASSEEDRRNQPQHF
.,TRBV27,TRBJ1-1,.,TGTGCCAGCACCCGGACTTCGGCCCAGAACACTGAAGCTTTCTTT,CASTRTSAQNTEAFF
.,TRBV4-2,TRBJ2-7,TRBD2,TGTGCCAGCAGCCAAGATTTCGCTAGCGGGATCTACGAGCAGTACTTC,CASSQDFASGIYEQYF
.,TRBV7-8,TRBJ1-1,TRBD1,TGTGCCAGCAGCACCGGACAGGCCCGCCTCGATGAAGCTTTCTTT,CASSTGQARLDEAFF
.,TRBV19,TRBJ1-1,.,TGTGCCAGTAGTATAAGGGGGGGGAACACTGAAGCTTTCTTT,CASSIRGGNTEAFF
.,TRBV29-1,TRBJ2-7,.,TGCAGCGCTACGCAAGGACAGTTCGTAGACGAGCAGTACTTC,CSATQGQFVDEQYF
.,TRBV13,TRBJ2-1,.,TGTGCCAGCAGCTTTGCAGGGCGCTCCTACAATGAGCAGTTCTTC,CASSFAGRSYNEQFF
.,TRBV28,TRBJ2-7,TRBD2,TGTGCCAGCAGTCCCTCGCGGGAGGTGTACGAGCAGTACTTC,CASSPSREVYEQYF
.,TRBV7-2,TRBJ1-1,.,TGTGCCAGCAGCCGGAGAAAGAACACTGAAGCTTTCTTT,CASSRRKNTEAFF
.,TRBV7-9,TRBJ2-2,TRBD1,TGTGCCAGCAGCGTACGACAGGGGTTAACCGGGGAGCTGTTTTTT,CASSVRQGLTGELFF
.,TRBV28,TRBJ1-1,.,TGTGCCAGCAGTCTCCCGCGGAGTCTGAACACTGAAGCTTTCTTT,CASSLPRSLNTEAFF
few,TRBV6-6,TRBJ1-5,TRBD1,TGTGCCAGCAGTCCCCCGGGACAGGGGGCCCAGCCCCAGCATTTT,CASSPPGQGAQPQHF
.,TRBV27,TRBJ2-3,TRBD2,TGTGCCAGCAGTTTATCTCCCCTGGCGGGAGTTTCAGATACGCAGTATTTT,CASSLSPLAGVSDTQYF
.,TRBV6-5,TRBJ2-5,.,TGTGCCAGCAGTTGGGCGGGAGAGACCCAGTACTTC,CASSWAGETQYF
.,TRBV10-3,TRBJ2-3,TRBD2,TGTGCCATCAGGGTAACGACTAGCAGCTTCACAGATACGCAGTATTTT,CAIRVTTSSFTDTQYF
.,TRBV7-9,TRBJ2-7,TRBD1,TGTGCCAGCAGCAAAGGACAGGGGTTACCCCAACTTAGGGAGCAGTACTTC,CASSKGQGLPQLREQYF
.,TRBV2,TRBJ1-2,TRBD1,TGTGCCAGCAGTGAATCTTGGACAGGGGGTCACGGCTACACCTTC,CASSESWTGGHGYTF